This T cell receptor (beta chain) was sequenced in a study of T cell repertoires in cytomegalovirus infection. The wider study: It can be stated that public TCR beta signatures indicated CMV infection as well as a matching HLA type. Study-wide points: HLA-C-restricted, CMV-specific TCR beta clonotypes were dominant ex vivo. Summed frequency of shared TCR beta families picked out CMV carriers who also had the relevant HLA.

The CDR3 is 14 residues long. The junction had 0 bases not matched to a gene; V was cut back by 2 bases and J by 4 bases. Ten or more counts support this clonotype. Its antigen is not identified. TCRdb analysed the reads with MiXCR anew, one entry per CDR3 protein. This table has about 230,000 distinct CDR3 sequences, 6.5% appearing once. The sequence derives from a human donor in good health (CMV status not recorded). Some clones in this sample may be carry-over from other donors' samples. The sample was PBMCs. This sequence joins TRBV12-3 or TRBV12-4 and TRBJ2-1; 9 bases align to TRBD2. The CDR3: CASSLTSGYNEQFF. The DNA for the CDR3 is TGTGCCAGCAGTTTAACTAGCGGGTACAATGAGCAGTTCTTC.